The 6 T cell receptor beta chains below were found in one sample sequenced in a study of vaccination and CD4 T cells after COVID-19. Their antigens are not known. Noted treatment: roughly 10-day PBMC culture with coronavirus spike peptide pools or control peptides (ViraFEST assay). Oncomine TCR Beta short-read sequencing was applied to DNA from cultured CD4+ T cells. A single record per CDR3 protein comes from TCRdb applying MiXCR to the PCR reads. The sample comprises more than 6,500 distinct CDR3 sequences, 73% of which are singletons, and 16% rests with the top ten. What was sequenced was CD4+ T cells from blood, cultured in vitro. The source of these receptors is a human donor who had recovered from COVID-19.

This clonotype occurred a few times. This sequence may be a read error, since a much larger clone differs from it by one base. The chain links TRBV2 to TRBJ1-2; 7 nucleotides align to TRBD1. Germline CDR1 is SNHLY and CDR2 is FYNNEI. The CDR3 length is 13 residues. The CDR3, as DNA: TGTGCCAGCAGAGAACAGGGGATCTATGGCCACACCTTC. Its translation is CASREQGIYGHTF. The complete variable domain, with remaining parts taken from reference TRBV2 and TRBJ1-2, reads EPEVTQTPSHQVTQMGQEVILRCVPISNHLYFYWYRQILGQKVEFLVSFYNNEISEKSEIFDDQFSVERPDGSNFTLKIRSTKLEDSAMYFCASREQGIYGHTFGSGTRLTVV.

The table lists this clonotype with a few counts. The chain employs TRBV20-1 and TRBJ1-2; D is perhaps TRBD1 (5 bases). Germline values: CDR1 DFQATT, CDR2 SNEGSKA (reference sequence). The V and J ends lost 3 bases and 7 bases respectively, with 18 bases between them. The CDR3 contains 14 residues. The DNA of the CDR3 is TGCAGTGCTAGGGAGACAGCTTCTGGTGCTGGCTACACCTTC. It is translated as CSARETASGAGYTF.

J is TRBJ1-2 and V is TRBV7-2; TRBD1 might be the D (6 bases). From germline, CDR1 is SGHTA and CDR2 FQGNSA. The CDR3 loop spans 17 amino acids. V was cut by 1 base and J by 4 bases, with 19 bases left in between. CDR3 in amino acids: CASSLVIRGGPFYGYTF. The CDR3 nucleotides are TGTGCCAGCAGCTTAGTGATCAGGGGAGGACCGTTCTATGGCTACACCTTC.

The V and J genes are TRBV2 and TRBJ1-2; 8 bases are a match to TRBD1. J was trimmed by 3 bases and V by 10 bases; bases with no gene match: 7. Germline V gene data show CDR1 as SNHLY and CDR2 as FYNNEI. CDR3 length equals 13 residues. The CDR3 sequence: CATHQGADYGYTF. CDR3 nucleotide sequence: TGTGCCACTCACCAGGGGGCCGACTATGGCTACACCTTC. The full variable domain, its missing parts supplied by reference TRBV2 and TRBJ1-2, is EPEVTQTPSHQVTQMGQEVILRCVPISNHLYFYWYRQILGQKVEFLVSFYNNEISEKSEIFDDQFSVERPDGSNFTLKIRSTKLEDSAMYFCATHQGADYGYTFGSGTRLTVV.

This clonotype occurred a few times. This chain joins TRBV6-1 and TRBJ2-3; weak D call: TRBD1 (5 bases). Trimming removed 5 bases from V and 0 bases from J, with 9 bases in between. Germline CDR1 reads MNHNS; CDR2 reads SASEGT. This CDR3 is 14 amino acids long. CDR3 in DNA: TGTGCCAGCAGTCTGGGGCGAAGCACAGATACGCAGTATTTT. This gives the protein CASSLGRSTDTQYF.

In DNA, the CDR3 is TGTGCCAGCAGGAGGACAGGGGGAATTCTACCCCTCCACTTT. Protein: CASRRTGGILPLHF. This chain uses TRBV21-1 with TRBJ1-6; the D call TRBD1 from the table was never checked on the DNA. TRBV21-1 is noted as a pseudogene. The CDR3 runs to 14 residues.